Detailed here is one T cell receptor beta chain. This clonotype was detected many times. Its antigen remains unidentified. Per-base quality was not reported, and no clone a single base away is much larger than it. The record originates from a study of T cells in Graves' hyperthyroidism and ophthalmopathy (dated by TCRdb to between 2018 and 2020). Regarding the complete study: Peripheral blood samples were taken at the time of initial diagnosis, prior to any treatment. A discovery cohort of about a hundred patients, 43 with Graves' ophthalmopathy and 57 with stable Graves' hyperthyroidism, was used to find distinguishing TCR V-J signatures. An independent validation cohort of under 20 hyperthyroidism patients and 17 patients who later progressed to ophthalmopathy tested prospective prediction of ophthalmopathy. The 90 to 100 discovery patients were randomly split 7:3 into training and test sets. In addition, the study compared T-cell repertoires in thyroid tissue and in blood from five or six Graves' hyperthyroidism patients. Following sampling, methimazole starting at 30 mg daily was given to hyperthyroidism patients, and high-dose intravenous methylprednisolone was given to ophthalmopathy patients. TCR Vbeta CDR3 sequencing of 130 to 150 peripheral blood samples (over 40 ophthalmopathy, 75 to 85 hyperthyroidism and around 17 progressor patients) is reported in the paper.

TCR beta CDR3 regions were amplified from RNA transcripts. For the first round of RT-PCR on the TCR CDR3, the HTBI primer set was used together with the Qiagen OneStep RT-PCR kit. The libraries were constructed in a second round of multiplex PCR and then size-selected and purified. Libraries were sequenced paired-end with 100 bp reads on an Illumina HiSeq2000. The paper's data handling went like this. Raw data were processed with SOAPnuke, discarding reads with adapters, uncalled bases, mean Phred below 15, or no exact constant-primer or identifier match. High-quality paired reads were merged with COPE v1.2.5, and unique nucleotide sequences were defined as clonotypes. MiTCR v1.1 was used to align the clonotypes against IMGT TRBV, TRBD and TRBJ reference segments. The analysis included only V-J combinations with a frequency above 0.0001, which together covered around 99% of the repertoires. The TCS score was defined as F50 (clonal expansion) divided by E x V (chaos), with BLOSUM62-based TCRdist calculated between CDR3 peptides within each V-J. Welch's t-statistics and random forest reduced roughly 540 V-J features to 10 to 15, which were used in a naive Bayes classifier (R e1071). The public reads were reanalyzed by TCRdb: fastp trimming at Q25, MiXCR alignment, in-frame beta chains only. All rows with the same CDR3 protein become a single entry with the most common DNA and genes. The authors' filters were not applied to this entry. The sample table holds a few hundred thousand distinct CDR3 sequences, of which under 20% were seen once. The ten biggest clones cover 40% of the sample.

Paper-wide results and their limitations: A 13 V-J signature model separated ophthalmopathy from stable hyperthyroidism, with about 88% sensitivity and 81.08% specificity in cross-validation and 80%/75% in testing. Blood samples also contained most of the expanded thyroid clonotypes (frequency above 0.001), which suggests that blood repertoires may reflect thyroid immune responses. Sample size was not statistically predetermined, and investigators were not blinded to group allocation. In validation, the model predicted progression to ophthalmopathy a median of roughly 6.1 months before onset, with approximately 71% sensitivity and about 72% specificity.

Ends trimmed: V by 4 bases, J by 4 bases; bases unmatched to a gene: 5. From cysteine to phenylalanine, the CDR3 is 14 amino acids long. The DNA shown is the 42-base CDR3, in frame from base 1. Ophthalmopathy patients had moderately to severely active disease, with a Clinical Activity Score of 3 or more, a NOSPECS grade of 4 or more, and a disease duration of less than 3 months. Exclusion was applied to patients with uncontrolled infections, other autoimmune diseases, pregnancy or lactation. Diagnoses were based on clinical symptoms, serum thyroxine and TRAb, thyroid ultrasound and orbital computed tomography. Ficoll-Paque density gradient centrifugation was used to isolate PBMCs from about 10 ml of fresh peripheral blood. Total RNA was extracted with Trizol reagent, and quality was checked on an Agilent 2100 Bioanalyzer.

Sample: blood. The chain is made from TRBV12-3 or TRBV12-4 and TRBJ1-2, with 8 bases in between that match TRBD1. This TCR was sampled from a man younger than 30 with Graves' ophthalmopathy. The nucleotides are TGTGCCAGCAGTTCCAAACAGGGGGGCTATGGCTACACCTTC. Its protein is CASSSKQGGYGYTF.